This T cell receptor (beta chain) was profiled in a study of blood T cell repertoires in COVID-19. Study context: PBMCs, B-cell-depleted T cells, or T cells provided the cDNA or gDNA that made up the material.

This clone has more than one count but fewer than ten. After removal of 2 bases from V and 5 bases from J, the junction contained 2 bases not matched to a gene. The CDR3 covers 14 residues. Germline CDR1 is LGHDT and CDR2 is YNNKEL (reference sequence). The method was immunoSEQ multiplex PCR; TCRdb's version includes in-frame clones alone and lacks a portion of them. The table shows around 180,000 clones, with more than 75% occurring only once. The sample was peripheral blood. This TCR was recovered from a human donor in a cohort sampled during active COVID-19. This chain connects TRBV3-1 (or the pseudogene TRBV3-2) to TRBJ2-1; 8 bases line up with TRBD2. The CDR3 loop reads CASSQPGGNNEQFF. As DNA, the CDR3 is TGTGCCAGCAGCCAACCGGGAGGGAACAATGAGCAGTTCTTC.